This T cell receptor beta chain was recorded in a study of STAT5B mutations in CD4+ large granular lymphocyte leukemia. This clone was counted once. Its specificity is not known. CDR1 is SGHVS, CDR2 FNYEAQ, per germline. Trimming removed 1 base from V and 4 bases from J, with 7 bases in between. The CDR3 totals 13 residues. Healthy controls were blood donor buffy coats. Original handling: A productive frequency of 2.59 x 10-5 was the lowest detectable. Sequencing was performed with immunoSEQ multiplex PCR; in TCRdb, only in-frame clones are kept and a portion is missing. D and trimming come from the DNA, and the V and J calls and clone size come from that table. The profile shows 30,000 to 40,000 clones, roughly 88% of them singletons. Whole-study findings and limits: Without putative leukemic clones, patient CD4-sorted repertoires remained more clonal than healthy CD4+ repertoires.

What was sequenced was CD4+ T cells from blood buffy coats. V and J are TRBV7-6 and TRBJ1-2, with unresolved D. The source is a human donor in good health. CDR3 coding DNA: TGTGCCAGCAGCTTAGGGGGTTTCTATGGCTACACCTTC. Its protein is CASSLGGFYGYTF.